Sequencing of this T cell receptor beta chain was carried out in a study of T cell responses to AZD1222 COVID-19 vaccine. As for the study in general: Second doses that came at about 4 or about 12 weeks were put together. Points from the study as a whole: The study found vaccine-associated CD4 TCRs spanning spike, dominant at 160-218 and 743-854. A mostly white British donor set with more females was recruited, and clonal diversity was possibly underestimated. Repertoire sampling was restricted to post-peak T cell response timepoints.

This clone was seen a few times. What it binds is not known. Assay used: immunoSEQ multiplex PCR; TCRdb lists only in-frame clones, some missing. The sample shows 180,000 or so clones, more than 90% of them seen only once. Per the germline V gene, CDR1 is LNHDA and CDR2 is SQIVND (reference sequence). Between the trimmed V and J ends, which lost 5 bases and 4 bases, there was a span of 6 bases. CDR3 size: 12 residues. The rearrangement links TRBV19 to TRBJ1-5; D is uncertain. The origin of this receptor is an adult in good health. The specimen comprised peripheral blood, sampled on day 0 of AZD1222 vaccination. CDR3 in amino acids: CASSGLNQPQHF. The CDR3 DNA reads TGTGCCAGTAGTGGACTAAATCAGCCCCAGCATTTT.